This T cell receptor beta chain stems from a study of T cell responses to AZD1222 COVID-19 vaccine. Profiling relied on immunoSEQ multiplex PCR, and the TCRdb table lists in-frame clones only, not all of them. The sample contains around 130,000 clones, about 82% of which appear only once. Study results and limitations: Only after the peak T cell response were repertoires sampled. Unmutated variant regions reportedly attract nearly half of all spike-specific TCRs.

Concerning this clone itself: Its antigen remains unidentified.

The CDR3 contains 14 residues. V was shortened by 1 base and J by 6 bases, with 9 bases between the two germline ends. Germline values: CDR1 SGHAT, CDR2 FQNNGV. The TCR sequence derives from an adult in good health. The chain has TRBV11-2 and TRBJ2-2, with D perhaps matching TRBD2 (5 bases). The source material was peripheral blood, sampled on day 0 of AZD1222 vaccination. CDR3 protein: CASSLGQAAGELFF. DNA of the CDR3: TGTGCCAGCAGCTTAGGGCAAGCGGCCGGGGAGCTGTTTTTT.